Here is one TCR beta chain with its context. Trimming removed 0 bases from V and 5 bases from J, with 10 bases in between. Germline V CDR1 and CDR2: MNHEY, SVGAGI. This CDR3 region has 14 residues. This record belongs to a study of blood T cell repertoires in COVID-19. For the study at large: Collection of acute and convalescent COVID-19 samples took place in the United States, Italy and Spain. PBMCs, B-cell-depleted T cells, or T cells provided the cDNA or gDNA that made up the material.

TCRdb's table, derived via immunoSEQ multiplex PCR, lists solely in-frame clones and lacks some. The sample lists roughly 32,000 clones, around 90% seen once, with about 2% in the top ten. J is TRBJ2-5 and V is TRBV6-5; D remains unclear. The receptor comes from a man in his forties or fifties with active or convalescent COVID-19. The source material was peripheral blood. The CDR3 DNA reads TGTGCCAGCAGTTACTCGCGTGCCGGGGAGACCCAGTACTTC. Protein sequence: CASSYSRAGETQYF.